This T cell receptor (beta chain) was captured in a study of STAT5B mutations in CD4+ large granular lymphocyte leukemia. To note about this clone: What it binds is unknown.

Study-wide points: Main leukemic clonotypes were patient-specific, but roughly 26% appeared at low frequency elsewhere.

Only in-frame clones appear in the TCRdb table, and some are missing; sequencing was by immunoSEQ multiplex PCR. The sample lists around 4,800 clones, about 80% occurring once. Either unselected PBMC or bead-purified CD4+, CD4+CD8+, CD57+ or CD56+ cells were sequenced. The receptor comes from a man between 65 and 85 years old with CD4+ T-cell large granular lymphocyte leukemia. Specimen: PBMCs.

CDR3 protein: CASGPGADTQYF. CDR3 nucleotides: TGTGCCAGCGGACCAGGGGCAGATACGCAGTATTTT. The chain is built from TRBV6-5 and TRBJ2-3; D is possibly TRBD1 (6 bases). CDR3 length: 12 residues. The V end lost 8 bases, the J end lost 4 bases, and 10 bases lay between the germline ends. The germline V gene has CDR1 MNHEY and CDR2 SVGAGI.